This T cell receptor (beta chain) is from a study of cytomegalovirus exposure and HLA in healthy donors. CDR3 length: 15 residues. Trimming cost V 5 bases and J 4 bases; bases outside gene matches: 9. Germline V lookup: CDR1 WNHNN, CDR2 SYGVQD (reference sequence). 13 Jbeta primers and 60 Vbeta primers were used for the PCR. Clones were sequenced by immunoSEQ multiplex PCR, and TCRdb holds only the in-frame ones, with some missing. In all, the sample yields around 200,000 clones. This sequence was found in a woman in her 30s in good health and CMV-seropositive. The chain employs TRBV10-1 and TRBJ2-7; 9 positions match TRBD1. Material for sequencing was PBMCs. CDR3 coding DNA: TGCGCCAGCAGTCCGGGACAGGGTCCCCTTTACGAGCAGTACTTC. Protein product: CASSPGQGPLYEQYF.